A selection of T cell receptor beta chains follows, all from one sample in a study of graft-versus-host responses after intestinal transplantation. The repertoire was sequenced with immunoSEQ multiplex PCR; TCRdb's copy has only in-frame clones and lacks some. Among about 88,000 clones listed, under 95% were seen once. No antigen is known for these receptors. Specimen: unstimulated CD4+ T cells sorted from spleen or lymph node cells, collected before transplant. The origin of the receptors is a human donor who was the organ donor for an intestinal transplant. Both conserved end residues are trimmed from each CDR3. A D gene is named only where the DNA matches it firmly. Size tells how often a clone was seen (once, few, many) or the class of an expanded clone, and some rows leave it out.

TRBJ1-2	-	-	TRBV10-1	ASSESAGALDGYT
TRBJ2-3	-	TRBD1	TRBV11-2	ASSLTSRVGTGGTDTQY
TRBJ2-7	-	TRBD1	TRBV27	ASSLMSRDRVPRYEQY
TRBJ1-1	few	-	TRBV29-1	SVPGREAF
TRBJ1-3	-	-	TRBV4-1	ASSQQASSGNTIY
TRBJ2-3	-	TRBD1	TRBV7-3	ASSLAGTVEDTQY
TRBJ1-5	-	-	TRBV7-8	ASSLGGQPQH
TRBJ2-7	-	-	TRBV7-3	ASSLSRGTDEQY
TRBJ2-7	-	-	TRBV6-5	ASSEGRAVGQY
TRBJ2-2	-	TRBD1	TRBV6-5	ASSPGGRTGELF
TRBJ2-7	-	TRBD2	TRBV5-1	ASSPGTSGDEQY
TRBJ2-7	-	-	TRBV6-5	ASAQGTYEQY
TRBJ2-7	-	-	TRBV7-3	ASSLLGPKAIAGQTYEQY
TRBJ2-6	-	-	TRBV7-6	ASSPVGGSGANVLT
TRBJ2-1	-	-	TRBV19	ASSTADRSYNEQF
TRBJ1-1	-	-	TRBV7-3	ASSLIRATNTEAF
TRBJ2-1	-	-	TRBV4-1	ASSQPTRSSYNEQF
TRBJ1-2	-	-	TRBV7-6	ASSATRTAYGYT
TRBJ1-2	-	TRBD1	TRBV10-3	AIRGDRPFYT
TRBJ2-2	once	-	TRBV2	ASSRNTGELF
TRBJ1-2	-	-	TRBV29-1	STTTEINYGYT
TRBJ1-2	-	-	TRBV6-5	ASSSVHRNYGYT
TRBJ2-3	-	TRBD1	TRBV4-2	ASSQGARQGAQDTQY
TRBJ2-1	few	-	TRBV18	ASSAGTYNEQF
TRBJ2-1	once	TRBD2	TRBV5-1	ASSPLGGTSGTNEQF
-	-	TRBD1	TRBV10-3	AISEYTGGTNEQY
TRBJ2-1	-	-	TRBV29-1	SVETVEQF
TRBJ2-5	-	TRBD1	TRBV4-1	ASSQDRGQGGQETQY
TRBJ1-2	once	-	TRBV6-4	ASSDYTSPYGYT
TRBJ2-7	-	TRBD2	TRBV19	ASRLAGGHEQY
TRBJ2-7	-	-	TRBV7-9	ASSLASGTGHYEQY
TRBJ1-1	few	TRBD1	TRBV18	ASSPGQEGEAF
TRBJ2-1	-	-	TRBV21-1	ASSSKRQGRENEQF
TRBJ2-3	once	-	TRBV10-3	AISEPEQGSDTQY
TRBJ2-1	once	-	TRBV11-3	ASSLRDSAYNEQF
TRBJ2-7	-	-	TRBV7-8	ASSSRSVGPYEQY
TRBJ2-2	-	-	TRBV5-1	ASSLPESSTGELF
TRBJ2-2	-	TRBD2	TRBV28	ASSLTGTRNTGELF
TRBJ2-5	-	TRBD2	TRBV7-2	ASRLAAETQY
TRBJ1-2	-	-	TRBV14	ASSLSPRGNGYT
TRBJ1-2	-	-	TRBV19	ASSMGGNYGYT
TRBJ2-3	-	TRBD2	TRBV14	ASSQQLAGDTQY
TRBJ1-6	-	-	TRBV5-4	ASSLFLGRYNSPLH
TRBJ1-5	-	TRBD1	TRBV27	ASSDQTGGHEPQH
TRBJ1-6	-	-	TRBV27	ASSFGVNSPLH
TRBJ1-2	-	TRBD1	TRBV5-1	ASSLALRTGNYGYT